The TCR beta chain described here comes from a study of cytomegalovirus exposure and HLA in healthy donors. A word on this clone: What it recognizes is unknown.

A multiplex PCR was run with 60 Vbeta primers and 13 Jbeta primers. Assay used: immunoSEQ multiplex PCR; TCRdb lists only in-frame clones, some missing. The repertoire holds some 160,000 clones, with 60% to 85% as singletons. The V segment lost 5 bases and the J segment 4 bases; nucleotides outside the gene matches: 8. Germline V gene lookup returns CDR1 LNHDA and CDR2 SQIVND (reference sequence). The CDR3 runs to 14 residues. Study-wide findings and caveats: In a later analysis, most CMV-associated TCR beta chains appeared HLA-restricted. The study found most TCR sequences rare, yet found some public TCRs in many donors. Researchers had no immune exposure information except CMV serostatus available.

This TCR was sampled from a man between 40 and 49 years old in good health and CMV-seronegative. The J gene is TRBJ2-7, the V gene TRBV19; 7 positions match TRBD2. Specimen: PBMCs. CDR3 in DNA: TGTGCCAGTAGTCCCGGGACTACGACTTACGAGCAGTACTTC. Translation: CASSPGTTTYEQYF.